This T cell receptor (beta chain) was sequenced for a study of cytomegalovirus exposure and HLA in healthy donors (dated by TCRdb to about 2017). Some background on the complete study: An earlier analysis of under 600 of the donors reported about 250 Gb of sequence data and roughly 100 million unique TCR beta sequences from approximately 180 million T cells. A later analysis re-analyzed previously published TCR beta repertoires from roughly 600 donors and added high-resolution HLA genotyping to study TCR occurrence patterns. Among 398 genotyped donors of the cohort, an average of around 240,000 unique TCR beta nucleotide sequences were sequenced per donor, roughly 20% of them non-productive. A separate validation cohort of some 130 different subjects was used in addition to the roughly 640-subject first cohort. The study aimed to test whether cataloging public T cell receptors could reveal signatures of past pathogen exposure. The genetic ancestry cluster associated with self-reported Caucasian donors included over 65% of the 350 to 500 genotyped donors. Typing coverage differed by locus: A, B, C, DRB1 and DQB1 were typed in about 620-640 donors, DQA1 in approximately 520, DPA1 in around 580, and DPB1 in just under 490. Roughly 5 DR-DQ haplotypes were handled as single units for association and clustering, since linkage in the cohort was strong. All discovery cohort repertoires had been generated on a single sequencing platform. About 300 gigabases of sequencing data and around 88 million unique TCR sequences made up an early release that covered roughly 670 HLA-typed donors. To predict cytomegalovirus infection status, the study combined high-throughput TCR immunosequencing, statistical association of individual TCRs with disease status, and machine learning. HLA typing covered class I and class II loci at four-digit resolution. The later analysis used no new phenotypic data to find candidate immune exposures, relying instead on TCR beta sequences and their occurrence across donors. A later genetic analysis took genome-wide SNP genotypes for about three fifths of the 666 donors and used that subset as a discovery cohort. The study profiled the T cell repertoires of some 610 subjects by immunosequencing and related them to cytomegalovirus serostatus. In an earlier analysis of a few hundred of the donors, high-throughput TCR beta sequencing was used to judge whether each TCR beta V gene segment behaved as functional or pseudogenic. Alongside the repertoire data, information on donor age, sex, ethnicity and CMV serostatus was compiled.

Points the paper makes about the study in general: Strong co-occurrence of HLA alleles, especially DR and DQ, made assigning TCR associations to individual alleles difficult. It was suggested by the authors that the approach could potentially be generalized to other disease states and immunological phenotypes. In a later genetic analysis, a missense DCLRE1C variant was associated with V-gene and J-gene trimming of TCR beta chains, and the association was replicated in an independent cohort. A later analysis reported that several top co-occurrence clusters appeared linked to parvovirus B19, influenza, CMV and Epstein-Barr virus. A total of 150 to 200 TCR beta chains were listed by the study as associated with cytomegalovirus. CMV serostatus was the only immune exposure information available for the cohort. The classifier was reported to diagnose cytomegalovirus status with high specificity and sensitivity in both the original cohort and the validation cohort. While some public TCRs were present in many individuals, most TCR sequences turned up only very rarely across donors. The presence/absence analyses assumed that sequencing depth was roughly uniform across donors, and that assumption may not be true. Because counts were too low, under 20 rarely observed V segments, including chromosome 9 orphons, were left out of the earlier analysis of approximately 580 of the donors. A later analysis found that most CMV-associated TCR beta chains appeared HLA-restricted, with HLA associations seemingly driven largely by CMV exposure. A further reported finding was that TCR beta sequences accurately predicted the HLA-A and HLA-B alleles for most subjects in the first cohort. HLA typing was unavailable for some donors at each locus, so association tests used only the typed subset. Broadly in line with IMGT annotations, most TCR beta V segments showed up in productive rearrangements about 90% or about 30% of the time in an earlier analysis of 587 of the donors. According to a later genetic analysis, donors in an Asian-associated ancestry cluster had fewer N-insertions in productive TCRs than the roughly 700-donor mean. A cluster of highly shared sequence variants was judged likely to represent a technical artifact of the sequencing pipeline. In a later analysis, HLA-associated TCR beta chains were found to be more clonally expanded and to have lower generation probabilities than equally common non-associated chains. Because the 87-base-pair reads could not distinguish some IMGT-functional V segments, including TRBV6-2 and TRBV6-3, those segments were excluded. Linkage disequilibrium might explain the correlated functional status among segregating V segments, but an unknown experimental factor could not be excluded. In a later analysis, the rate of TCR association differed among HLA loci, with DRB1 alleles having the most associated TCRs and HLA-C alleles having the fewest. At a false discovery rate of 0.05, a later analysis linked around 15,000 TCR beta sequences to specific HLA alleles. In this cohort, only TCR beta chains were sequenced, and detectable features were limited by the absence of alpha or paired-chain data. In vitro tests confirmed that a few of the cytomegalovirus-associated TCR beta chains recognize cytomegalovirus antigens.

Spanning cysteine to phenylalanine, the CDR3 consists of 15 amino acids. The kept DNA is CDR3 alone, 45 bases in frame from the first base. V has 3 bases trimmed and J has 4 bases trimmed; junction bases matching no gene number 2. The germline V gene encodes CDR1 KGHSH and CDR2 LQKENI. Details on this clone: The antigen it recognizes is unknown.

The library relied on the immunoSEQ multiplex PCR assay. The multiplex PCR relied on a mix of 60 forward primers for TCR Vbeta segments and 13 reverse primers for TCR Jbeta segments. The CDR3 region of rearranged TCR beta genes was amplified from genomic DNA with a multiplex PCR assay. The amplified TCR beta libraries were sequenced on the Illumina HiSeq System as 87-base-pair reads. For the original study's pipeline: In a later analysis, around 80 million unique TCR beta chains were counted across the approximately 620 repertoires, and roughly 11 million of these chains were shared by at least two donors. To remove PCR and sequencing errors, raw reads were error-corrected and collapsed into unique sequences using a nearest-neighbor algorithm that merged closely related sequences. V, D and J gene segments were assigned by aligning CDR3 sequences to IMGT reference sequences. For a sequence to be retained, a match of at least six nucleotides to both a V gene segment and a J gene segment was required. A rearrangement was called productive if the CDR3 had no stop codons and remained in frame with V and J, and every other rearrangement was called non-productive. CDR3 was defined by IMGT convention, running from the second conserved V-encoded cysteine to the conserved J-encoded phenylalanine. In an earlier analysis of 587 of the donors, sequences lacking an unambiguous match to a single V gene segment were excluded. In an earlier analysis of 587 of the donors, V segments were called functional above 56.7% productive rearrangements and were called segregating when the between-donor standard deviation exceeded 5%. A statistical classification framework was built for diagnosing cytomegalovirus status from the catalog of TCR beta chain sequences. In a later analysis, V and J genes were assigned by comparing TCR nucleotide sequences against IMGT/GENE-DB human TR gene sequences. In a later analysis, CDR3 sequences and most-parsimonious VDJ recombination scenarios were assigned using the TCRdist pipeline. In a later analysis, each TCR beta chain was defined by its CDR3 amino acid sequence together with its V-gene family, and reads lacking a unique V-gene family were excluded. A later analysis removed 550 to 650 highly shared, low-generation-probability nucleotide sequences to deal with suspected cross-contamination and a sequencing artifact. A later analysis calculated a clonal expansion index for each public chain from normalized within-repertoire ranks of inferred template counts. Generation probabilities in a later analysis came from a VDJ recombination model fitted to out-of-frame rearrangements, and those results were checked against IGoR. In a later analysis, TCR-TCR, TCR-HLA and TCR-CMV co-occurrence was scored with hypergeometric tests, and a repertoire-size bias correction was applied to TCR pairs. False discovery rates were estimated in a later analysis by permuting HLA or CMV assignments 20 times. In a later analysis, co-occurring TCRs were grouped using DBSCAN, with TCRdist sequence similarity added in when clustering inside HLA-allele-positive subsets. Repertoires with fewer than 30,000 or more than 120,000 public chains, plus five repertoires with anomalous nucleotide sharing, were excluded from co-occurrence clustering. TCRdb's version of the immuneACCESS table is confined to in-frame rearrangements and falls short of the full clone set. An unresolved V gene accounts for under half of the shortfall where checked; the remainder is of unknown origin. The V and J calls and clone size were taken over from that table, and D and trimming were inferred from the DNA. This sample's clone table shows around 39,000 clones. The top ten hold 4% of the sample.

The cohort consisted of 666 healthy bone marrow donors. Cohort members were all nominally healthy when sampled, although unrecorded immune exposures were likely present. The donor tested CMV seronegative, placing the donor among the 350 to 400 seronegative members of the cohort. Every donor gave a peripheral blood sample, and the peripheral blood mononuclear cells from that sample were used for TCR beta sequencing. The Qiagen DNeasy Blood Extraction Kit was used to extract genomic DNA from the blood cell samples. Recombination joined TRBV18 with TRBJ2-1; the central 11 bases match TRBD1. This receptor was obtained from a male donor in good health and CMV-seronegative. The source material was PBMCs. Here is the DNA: TGTGCCAGCTCACCTGGGACAGGGGGGTACAATGAGCAGTTCTTC. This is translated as CASSPGTGGYNEQFF.